A single sample gave rise to the 22 T cell receptor beta chains below, sequenced in a study of T cells in Graves' hyperthyroidism and ophthalmopathy. Amplification of TCR beta CDR3 regions was performed using RNA transcripts as template. The TCR CDR3 first-round RT-PCR relied on the HTBI primer set. Each CDR3 protein gets one entry after TCRdb re-called the multiplex PCR reads with MiXCR. The sample shows over 550,000 distinct CDR3 sequences, roughly a sixth of them seen only once. The source material was blood. The receptors originated from a woman younger than 35 with Graves' hyperthyroidism.

Ten or more counts support this clonotype. The chain combines TRBV7-2 with TRBJ2-7; 9 bases are a match to TRBD1. Trimming cost V 5 bases and J 1 base; bases outside gene matches: 9. The CDR3 contains 16 residues. Per germline, CDR1 SGHTA and CDR2 FQGNSA. CDR3 coding DNA: TGTGCCAGCAGCCCCGACACAGGGGGCGTATCCTACGAGCAGTACTTC. Translation: CASSPDTGGVSYEQYF.

This clonotype was seen at least ten times. The V gene is TRBV20-1, the J gene TRBJ2-7, with 14 bases identical to TRBD2. V lost 3 bases and J lost 3; bases outside the gene matches: 7. CDR1 is DFQATT, CDR2 SNEGSKA, per germline (reference sequence). The CDR3 totals 16 residues. DNA for the CDR3: TGCAGTGCTAGCGGACTAGCGGGAGGTCTGATCTACGAGCAGTACTTC. This codes for CSASGLAGGLIYEQYF.

V is TRBV6-1 and J is TRBJ2-1; the match to TRBD1 covers 11 bases. The germline CDR1 and CDR2 sequences are MNHNS and SASEGT. J lost 0 bases, V lost 8 bases, and 9 bases had no gene match. The CDR3 has 17 residues. The CDR3 DNA reads TGTGCCAGCGGCGGGACAGGGGGGGGGAGCTCCTACAATGAGCAGTTCTTC. This encodes CASGGTGGGSSYNEQFF.

This clonotype appeared many times. The CDR3 DNA reads TGTGCCAGCAGCGGACTAGCGGGTCTTGCCGGGGAGCAGTTCTTC. Protein: CASSGLAGLAGEQFF. This chain joins TRBV9 and TRBJ2-1, with 10 bases aligning to TRBD2. The CDR3 totals 15 residues. J was trimmed by 10 bases and V by 3 bases; bases with no gene match: 10. Germline lookup yields CDR1 SGDLS and CDR2 YYNGEE.

The J gene is TRBJ1-1, the V gene TRBV7-9; weak D call: TRBD1 (5 bases). Trimming removed 10 bases at V and 3 bases at J, with 12 bases between. Germline values: CDR1 SEHNR, CDR2 FQNEAQ (reference sequence). There are 12 residues in the CDR3. The CDR3 DNA reads TGTGCCACCCGGGGGGTCGACACTGAAGCTTTCTTT. It yields the protein CATRGVDTEAFF.

This clonotype occurred many times. The rearrangement links TRBV2 to TRBJ2-5; the D gene is possibly TRBD2 (5 bases). This CDR3 is 13 amino acids long. V was cut by 3 bases and J by 3 bases, with 8 bases left in between. Germline V gene data show CDR1 as SNHLY and CDR2 as FYNNEI. CDR3 residues: CASSEGAEETQYF. In nucleotides, the CDR3 is TGTGCCAGCAGTGAGGGAGCGGAAGAGACCCAGTACTTC.

This clonotype was observed at least ten times. The rearrangement links TRBV6-1 to TRBJ1-1; D is possibly TRBD1 (5 bases). CDR1 and CDR2 from the germline V gene are MNHNS and SASEGT. CDR3 length: 15 amino acids. The germline V and J ends were trimmed by 6 bases and 6 bases, with 20 bases remaining between them. This CDR3 reads CASRRSGTLGSEAFF. The CDR3 DNA is TGTGCCAGCAGACGTTCCGGGACCCTGGGGTCTGAAGCTTTCTTT.

The sample holds many counts of this clonotype. The chain uses TRBV20-1 and TRBJ1-1; D call uncertain. Trimming stripped 2 bases from V and 4 bases from J, with 14 bases between. Germline loops: CDR1 DFQATT, CDR2 SNEGSKA (reference sequence). There are 14 residues in the CDR3. CDR3 nucleotide sequence: TGCAGTGCTAGAATTGCGGGAGAGGGCACTGAAGCTTTCTTT. Its protein is CSARIAGEGTEAFF.

This clonotype was observed many times. The gene calls are TRBV6-1 and TRBJ1-1, with 8 bases that match TRBD1. CDR3 length: 18 amino acids. Germline-derived CDR1 and CDR2 are MNHNS and SASEGT. The ends lost 6 bases at V and 1 base at J; junction bases unmatched: 16. The CDR3 loop reads CASRRKEDRVLENTEAFF. The CDR3 coding sequence is TGTGCCAGCAGGCGAAAAGAGGACAGGGTGTTAGAGAACACTGAAGCTTTCTTT.

In this sample, this clonotype turned up many times. This chain joins TRBV27 and TRBJ2-7, with 7 bases identical to TRBD1. The CDR3 has 15 residues. V shed 5 bases and J 2 bases; nucleotides not matched to a gene: 9. Germline loops: CDR1 MNHEY, CDR2 SMNVEV (reference sequence). The CDR3 sequence: CASSLTPGQTYEQYF. The CDR3 DNA is TGTGCCAGCAGTCTAACACCGGGACAGACCTACGAGCAGTACTTC.

This clonotype was seen more than once but under ten times. J is TRBJ2-1 and V is TRBV28; 11 nucleotides agree with TRBD2. CDR3 length equals 17 residues. CDR1 and CDR2 (germline): MDHEN, SYDVKM. The junction had 9 bases not matched to a gene; V was cut back by 4 bases and J by 4 bases. The CDR3 spells CASSSIGGLAAYNEQFF. The CDR3 coding sequence is TGTGCCAGCAGTTCGATAGGGGGACTAGCGGCTTACAATGAGCAGTTCTTC.

This clonotype showed up many times. The chain links TRBV28 to TRBJ2-4, with D possibly called TRBD1 or TRBD2 (7 bases each). Germline loops: CDR1 MDHEN, CDR2 SYDVKM. This CDR3 comprises 16 residues. Trimming took 5 bases from V and 0 from J, leaving 14 bases between them. This chain's CDR3 is CASSQGGGLAKNIQYF. The CDR3 bases are TGTGCCAGCAGTCAGGGGGGGGGCTTAGCCAAAAACATTCAGTACTTC.

This clonotype was counted a few times. This chain links TRBV6-1 with TRBJ2-7; 8 bases line up with TRBD1. V lost 5 bases to trimming and J lost 1 base; unmatched junction nucleotides: 7. This CDR3 contains 15 residues. Germline CDR1 MNHNS, CDR2 SASEGT. DNA for the CDR3: TGTGCCAGCAGTAACCAGGGGGCGCGGTCCTACGAGCAGTACTTC. Protein sequence: CASSNQGARSYEQYF.

This clonotype has only a few counts. The chain links TRBV27 to TRBJ2-2; TRBD1 matches at 10 bases. CDR1 MNHEY and CDR2 SMNVEV come from the germline V gene (reference sequence). The CDR3 covers 16 residues. V gave up 5 bases and J gave up 5 bases; unmatched junction bases: 8. CDR3 in amino acids: CASSPSTGGGTGELFF. CDR3 nucleotide sequence: TGTGCCAGCAGTCCCTCGACAGGGGGCGGTACCGGGGAGCTGTTTTTT.

This clonotype has a count of ten or more. This chain links TRBV6-2 or TRBV6-3 with TRBJ2-7; D gene unclear. V lost 6 bases and J 6 bases, leaving 21 bases between the germline ends. CDR3 size: 15 residues. CDR1 and CDR2 (germline): MNHEY, SVGEGT. The CDR3 is CASRGLGRTSREQYF. The CDR3 coding sequence is TGTGCCAGCAGGGGTTTAGGACGGACCTCTCGCGAGCAGTACTTC.

This clonotype has just a few counts. The V call is TRBV6-2 or TRBV6-3, the J call TRBJ2-1; 12 positions match TRBD2. Per the germline V gene, CDR1 is MNHEY and CDR2 is SVGEGT. V lost 4 bases, J lost 10 bases, and 5 bases stayed unmatched. CDR3 length equals 14 residues. The CDR3 spells CASSSSGGAAEQFF. The CDR3 coding sequence is TGTGCCAGCAGTTCTAGCGGGGGGGCCGCCGAGCAGTTCTTC.

CDR3 region: CSVPGDNLWEQYF. Written as DNA, the CDR3 is TGCAGCGTCCCGGGGGACAACCTTTGGGAGCAGTACTTC. The chain is built from TRBV29-1 and TRBJ2-7; either TRBD1 or TRBD2 may fit D (6 bases each). V lost 6 bases to trimming and J lost 7 bases, with 19 bases between them. This CDR3 is built from 13 residues. Germline V gene data show CDR1 as SQVTM and CDR2 as ANQGSEA.

This clonotype occurred a few times. The V and J genes are TRBV14 and TRBJ1-3, with D uncertain. CDR1 is SGHDN, CDR2 FVKESK, per germline. This CDR3 spans 15 amino acids. Deletions cut 1 base from V and 0 bases from J, with 7 bases between. As DNA, the CDR3 is TGTGCCAGCAGCCAAGGGCGCTACTCTGGAAACACCATATATTTT. Residues: CASSQGRYSGNTIYF.

In its sample, this clonotype was seen many times. The chain combines TRBV6-1 with TRBJ2-3; D gene ambiguous. Trimming cost V 7 bases and J 2 bases, with 13 bases left between them. This CDR3 comprises 14 residues. The V gene's germline CDR1 is MNHNS and CDR2 SASEGT. The CDR3 sequence: CASTHPTLTDTQYF. As DNA, the CDR3 is TGTGCCAGCACCCACCCTACCCTCACAGATACGCAGTATTTT.

This clonotype was recorded many times. The gene calls are TRBV24-1 and TRBJ2-2; 8 bases are shared with TRBD1. The ends lost 5 bases at V and 2 bases at J; junction bases unmatched: 9. Looked up from germline, CDR1 is KGHDR and CDR2 is SFDVKD. This CDR3 is built from 17 residues. This chain's CDR3 is CATSGYRDRHNTGELFF. As DNA, the CDR3 is TGTGCCACCAGTGGGTACCGGGACAGGCACAACACCGGGGAGCTGTTTTTT.

The chain combines TRBV30 with TRBJ1-6, with D hard to call. Between the trimmed V and J ends, which lost 3 bases and 3 bases, there was a span of 9 bases. The length of the CDR3 is 14 residues. Germline CDR1 and CDR2: GTSNPN and SVGIG (reference sequence). CDR3 amino acids: CAWRAEIYNSPLHF. The CDR3 nucleotides are TGTGCCTGGAGGGCGGAAATCTATAATTCACCCCTCCACTTT.

This chain connects TRBV7-9 to TRBJ1-6, with 7 bases matching TRBD1. The germline V gene has CDR1 SEHNR and CDR2 FQNEAQ (reference sequence). V lost 5 bases, J lost 8 bases, and 9 bases stayed unmatched. The CDR3 totals 15 residues. This CDR3 reads CASSRLDRADSPLHF. The CDR3 bases are TGTGCCAGCAGCCGGTTAGACAGGGCGGATTCACCCCTCCACTTT.